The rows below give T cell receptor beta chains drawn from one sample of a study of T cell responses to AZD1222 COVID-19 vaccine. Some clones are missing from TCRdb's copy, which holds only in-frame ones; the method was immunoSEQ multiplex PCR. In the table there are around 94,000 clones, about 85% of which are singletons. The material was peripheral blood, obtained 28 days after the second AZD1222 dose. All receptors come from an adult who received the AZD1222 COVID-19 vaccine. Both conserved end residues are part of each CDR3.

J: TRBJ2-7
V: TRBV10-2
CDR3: CASSELSTGLVTYEQYF

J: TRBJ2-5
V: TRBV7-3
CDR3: CASSLAVQETQYF

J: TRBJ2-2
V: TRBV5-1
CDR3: CASSFGQATAGELFF

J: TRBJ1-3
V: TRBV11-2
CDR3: CASSLRRFSGNTIYF

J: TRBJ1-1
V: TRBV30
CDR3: CAWSVGVGGGTEAFF

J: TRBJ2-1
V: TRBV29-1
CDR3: CSVATVAYNEQFF

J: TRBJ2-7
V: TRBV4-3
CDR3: CASSQDRGGPSYEQYF

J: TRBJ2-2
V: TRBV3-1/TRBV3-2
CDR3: CASSPRLGLANTGELFF

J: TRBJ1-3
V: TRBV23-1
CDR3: CASSHGNTIYF

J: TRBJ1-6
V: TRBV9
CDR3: CASSVGPSNSPLHF

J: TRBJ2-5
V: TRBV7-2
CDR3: CASSFYPSETQYF

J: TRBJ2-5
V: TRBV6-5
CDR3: CASSYDYQGAGKTQYF

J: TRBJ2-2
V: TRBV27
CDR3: CASSPNDSLGELFF

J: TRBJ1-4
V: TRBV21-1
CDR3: CASSKAGPALQQPETNEKLFF

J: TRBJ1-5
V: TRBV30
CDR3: CAWRGQGNQPQHF

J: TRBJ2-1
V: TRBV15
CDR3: CATSSSGPQNEQFF

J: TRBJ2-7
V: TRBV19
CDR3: CASSGPRGDYEQYF

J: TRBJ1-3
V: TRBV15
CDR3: CATSRDPGTGNTIYF

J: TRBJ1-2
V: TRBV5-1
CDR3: CASSRGTAESYGYTF

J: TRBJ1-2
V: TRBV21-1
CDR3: CASSKVGTYGYTF

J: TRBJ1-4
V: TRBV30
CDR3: CAWGGVPHEKLFF

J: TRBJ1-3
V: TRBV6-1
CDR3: CASSEYRQGYTIYF